This note documents a single T cell receptor (beta chain) sequence. The antigen remains undetermined. The sample originates from a study of long-term antiretroviral therapy in people with HIV. Findings and limits, study-wide: Diversity went up after ART and still fell short of transplant donor controls.

This CDR3 region has 13 residues. Germline V CDR1 and CDR2: SGHTA, FQGNSA. V shed 3 bases and J shed 2 bases, with 8 bases lying between them. At the survey level, the v3.0 immunoSEQ assay was run. Data came from immunoSEQ multiplex PCR; TCRdb stores just in-frame clones and leaves some out. This sample has about 36,000 clones; approximately 80% occur once, and the top ten carry about 6.5%. The chain couples TRBV7-2 to TRBJ2-7; maybe TRBD2 (5 bases). This TCR came from a man in his late teens or twenties with HIV. The sequencing used unsorted PBMCs, collected 0.6 years after starting antiretroviral therapy. The CDR3 sequence: CASSFFGAYEQYF. CDR3 in DNA: TGTGCCAGCAGCTTTTTCGGGGCCTACGAGCAGTACTTC.